This TCR beta chain emerged from a study of T cell changes during pregnancy in multiple sclerosis. The method was immunoSEQ multiplex PCR; TCRdb's version includes in-frame clones alone and lacks a portion of them. This sample carries about 98,000 clones, about 91% of them seen once, and the ten largest clones take around 2.1%. With 3 bases clipped from V and 4 bases from J, the junction kept 2 bases outside the gene matches. Germline V gene data show CDR1 as SGHRS and CDR2 as YFSETQ. This CDR3 is 14 amino acids long. The chain employs TRBV5-1 and TRBJ2-1; 9 bases are a match to TRBD2. The source of this sequence is a female donor in good health, enrolled as a control in a pregnancy study. The sample consisted of peripheral blood, taken after pregnancy. CDR3 region: CASSYSGSYNEQFF. The CDR3 DNA sequence: TGCGCCAGCAGCTATAGCGGGAGTTACAATGAGCAGTTCTTC.